The rows below give T cell receptor beta chains drawn from one sample of a study of cytomegalovirus exposure and HLA in healthy donors. Here immunoSEQ multiplex PCR was the method, and the copy in TCRdb shows in-frame clones only, minus some. In the table there are more than 100,000 clones, approximately 75% of which are singletons. Sequencing input: PBMCs. These receptors all come from a male donor in good health and CMV-seronegative. CDR3s include the opening cysteine and the closing phenylalanine or tryptophan. The order of the fields is CDR3 DNA, CDR3 protein, D gene, V gene, clone size, J gene. D genes are given only for firm matches. Expanded clones are given a class, and other clones once, few, many or no size at all.

TGCGCCAGCAGCCCCAGAAGTGGGGGGACCCAAGAGACCCAGTACTTC CASSPRSGGTQETQYF - TRBV5-1 - TRBJ2-5
TGTGCCAGCAGTATTAGACAGGGGGGAGAAGCTTTCTTT CASSIRQGGEAFF TRBD1 TRBV6-5 once TRBJ1-1
TGTGCCAGCAGCTTAGTCCTCGGTAACTATGGCTACACCTTC CASSLVLGNYGYTF - TRBV7-2 - TRBJ1-2
TGTGCCAGTAGTATAGTTCCGACACCAACCTTCTCCTACGAGCAGTACTTC CASSIVPTPTFSYEQYF - TRBV19 - TRBJ2-7
TGCGCCAGCAGCTTGACCCAGACAGGGAAAATCCAAAACATTCAGTACTTC CASSLTQTGKIQNIQYF TRBD1 TRBV5-1 - TRBJ2-4
TGTGCCAGCATGAGGGCAGATACGCAGTATTTT CASMRADTQYF - TRBV2 - TRBJ2-3
TGTGCCAGCAGCTTAGTAGCGGGGGCTTCCACCGGGGAGCTGTTTTTT CASSLVAGASTGELFF TRBD2 TRBV7-3 - TRBJ2-2
TGTGCCAGCAGTCGCCGTCCTAGCGGGAGACAAATTGGCACAGATACGCAGTATTTT CASSRRPSGRQIGTDTQYF TRBD2 TRBV2 - TRBJ2-3
TGTGCCAGCAGCGTAGCGGCGGGTGGCACAGATACGCAGTATTTT CASSVAAGGTDTQYF - TRBV6-1 once TRBJ2-3
TGTGCCAGTAGTGACAGGGGGCCGGGGGGATATGGCTACACCTTC CASSDRGPGGYGYTF TRBD1 TRBV19 - TRBJ1-2
TGCGCCAGCAGCCAAGTGGCAGGGGTGGGCAATCAGCCCCAGCATTTT CASSQVAGVGNQPQHF - TRBV4-1 once TRBJ1-5
TGTGCCAGCTCACCACGGGAGGGGACTGAAGCTTTCTTT CASSPREGTEAFF - TRBV18 - TRBJ1-1
TGTGCCAGTATGCTCCAGGGATCCTATGGCTACACCTTC CASMLQGSYGYTF - TRBV19 few TRBJ1-2
TGTGCCAGCAGCTTAGGGCTGGCTGGAAACACCATATATTTT CASSLGLAGNTIYF - TRBV11-2 - TRBJ1-3
TGTGCCAGCAGCCGGACTAGCGGGAGCCAAGAGGCCCAGTACTTC CASSRTSGSQEAQYF TRBD2 TRBV2 - TRBJ2-5
TGTGCCTGGAGTTGGACAGCTGGAAACACCATATATTTT CAWSWTAGNTIYF - TRBV30 - TRBJ1-3
TGTGCCAGCAGCTTTACAGGGGGTAGGACAGATACGCAGTATTTT CASSFTGGRTDTQYF TRBD1 TRBV7-3 - TRBJ2-3
TGTGCCAGTAGTGCGGGACAGTCATATAATTCACCCCTCCACTTT CASSAGQSYNSPLHF TRBD1 TRBV19 - TRBJ1-6
TGTTCCAGCGCCTCAGACTACAATGAGCAGTTCTTC CSSASDYNEQFF - TRBV7-9 - TRBJ2-1
TGTGCCATCAGTGATCATGGAGATTCACCCCTCCACTTT CAISDHGDSPLHF - TRBV10-3 few TRBJ1-6
TGTGCCAGCAGCCAAGTTCCCGGGGGGGGAACAGATACGCAGTATTTT CASSQVPGGGTDTQYF TRBD2 TRBV14 - TRBJ2-3
TGTGCCAGCAGTTACGGCGGGGCAGAGCAGTTCTTC CASSYGGAEQFF - TRBV6-5 - TRBJ2-1
TGTGCCAGTAGTACAATACGGGCCGGGCAGGGTGGTCATGAAAACATTCAGTACTTC CASSTIRAGQGGHENIQYF - TRBV19 - TRBJ2-4
TGTGCCAGCAGTGCCGGGACAGGGGAGACCCAGTACTTC CASSAGTGETQYF TRBD1 TRBV2 - TRBJ2-5
TGTGCCATCAGGAAAGGGACAGATCAATCACCCCTCCACTTT CAIRKGTDQSPLHF TRBD1 TRBV10-3 - TRBJ1-6
TGTGCCAGCAGCTCTGACCCCGGCGGAAAACTGTTTTTT CASSSDPGGKLFF - TRBV7-9 few TRBJ1-4
TGTGCCAGCTCCTGGTCGGGCACTGAAGCTTTCTTT CASSWSGTEAFF - TRBV2 - TRBJ1-1